These 2 T cell receptor beta chains were all obtained from the same sample, sequenced in a study of shared clonotypes between healthy human individuals. The naive CD8 fraction comprised CD45RO-negative cells positively selected for CCR7 and excluded terminally differentiated effector memory CD45RA+ cells. Repertoires were generated with immunoSEQ multiplex PCR, while TCRdb's copy carries only in-frame clones and drops some. The sample shows some 2.1 million clones, 90% to 95% of them seen only once. The sequencing input was naive CD8+ T cells from PBMCs. The receptors derive from a man in his late teens or twenties in good health. Some clones in this sample may be carry-over from other donors' samples.

The chain links TRBV5-1 to TRBJ2-7; D unclear. Germline CDR1 SGHRS, CDR2 YFSETQ. Trimming left V 4 bases short and J 2 bases short, with 10 bases between. There are 13 residues in the CDR3. CDR3 bases: TGCGCCAGCAGCGAAAGGGTAACCTACGAGCAGTACTTC. Protein: CASSERVTYEQYF.

Concerning this clone: Other DNA sequences from this sample encode an identical CDR3 as well. The chain uses TRBV7-9 and TRBJ1-5; D remains ambiguous. There are 13 residues in the CDR3. Trimming cost V 4 bases and J 4 bases, with 8 bases left between them. Germline CDR1 reads SEHNR; CDR2 reads FQNEAQ (reference sequence). CDR3 nucleotide sequence: TGTGCCAGCAGCTCGGGAGGAAATCAGCCCCAGCATTTT. This sequence encodes CASSSGGNQPQHF. The whole variable domain, remainder taken from reference TRBV7-9 and TRBJ1-5, is DTGVSQNPRHKITKRGQNVTFRCDPISEHNRLYWYRQTLGQGPEFLTYFQNEAQLEKSRLLSDRFSAERPKGSFSTLEIQRTEQGDSAMYLCASSSGGNQPQHFGDGTRLSIL.